Below are 20 T cell receptor beta chains sequenced from a single sample in a study of T cell responses to AZD1222 COVID-19 vaccine. Produced via immunoSEQ multiplex PCR; TCRdb's table is partial and in-frame only. The table includes around 87,000 clones, approximately 91% detected once. The specimen was peripheral blood, collected on day 0 of AZD1222 vaccination. The source is an adult in good health.

The rearrangement uses TRBV20-1 and TRBJ1-1, with no clear D. V gave up 6 bases and J gave up 1 base, with 6 bases separating them. Germline-derived CDR1 and CDR2 are DFQATT and SNEGSKA (reference sequence). There are 11 residues in the CDR3. The DNA for the CDR3 is TGCAGTGCAATGGAGAACACTGAAGCTTTCTTT. Protein product: CSAMENTEAFF.

This chain joins TRBV10-3 and TRBJ2-7, with 7 bases fitting TRBD1. The CDR3 totals 16 residues. Germline assignment: CDR1 ENHRY and CDR2 SYGVKD. V was pared by 3 bases and J by 0 bases, with 8 bases of the junction left unmatched. Written as DNA, the CDR3 is TGTGCCATCAGTGATTATTCCGGGACAGTCTCCTACGAGCAGTACTTC. It is translated as CAISDYSGTVSYEQYF.

The chain couples TRBV2 to TRBJ1-2, with D perhaps matching TRBD1 (6 bases). Germline V CDR1 and CDR2: SNHLY, FYNNEI. This CDR3 is built from 13 residues. Trimming took 5 bases from V and 4 from J, leaving 11 bases between them. CDR3 residues: CASSTGLVYGYTF. Here the CDR3 DNA reads TGTGCCAGCAGTACAGGGTTGGTCTATGGCTACACCTTC.

The genes are TRBV7-3 and TRBJ2-2, with D perhaps given as TRBD1 or TRBD2 (5 bases each). CDR1 is SGHTA and CDR2 is FQGTGA in the germline V gene. This CDR3 region has 14 residues. Trimming removed 7 bases at V and 7 bases at J, with 16 bases between. CDR3 sequence (DNA): TGTGCCAGCAAAAGGGGAGTAGGGGACGGGGAGCTGTTTTTT. This codes for CASKRGVGDGELFF.

The J gene is TRBJ2-3, the V gene TRBV3-1 (or the pseudogene TRBV3-2); TRBD2 matches at 8 bases. The V segment lost 2 bases and the J segment 1 base; nucleotides outside the gene matches: 5. The CDR3 loop spans 16 amino acids. CDR1 is LGHDT, CDR2 YNNKEL, per germline (reference sequence). The CDR3 protein is CASSQRASGRTDTQYF. CDR3 coding DNA: TGTGCCAGCAGCCAAAGGGCTAGCGGGCGCACAGATACGCAGTATTTT.

The chain combines TRBV15 with TRBJ1-2, with TRBD1 matching over 11 bases. Losses at the gene ends were 0 bases for V and 8 bases for J; bases not matched to a gene: 8. This CDR3 has 16 amino acids. Looked up from germline, CDR1 is LNHNV and CDR2 is YYDKDF (reference sequence). CDR3 bases: TGTGCCACCAGCAGAGATCGTGGACAGGGGGCGCGGGGCTACACCTTC. It translates to CATSRDRGQGARGYTF. The whole variable domain, remainder taken from reference TRBV15 and TRBJ1-2, is DAMVIQNPRYQVTQFGKPVTLSCSQTLNHNVMYWYQQKSSQAPKLLFHYYDKDFNNEADTPDNFQSRRPNTSFCFLDIRSPGLGDTAMYLCATSRDRGQGARGYTFGSGTRLTVV.

This chain uses TRBV4-1 with TRBJ1-1, with 7 bases lining up with TRBD1. Trimming cost V 4 bases and J 2 bases; bases outside gene matches: 4. Germline V gene data show CDR1 as MGHRA and CDR2 as YSYEKL. The CDR3 consists of 14 residues. The CDR3, as DNA: TGCGCCAGCAGCCCCCGGACAGGTAACACTGAAGCTTTCTTT. As protein: CASSPRTGNTEAFF.

This rearrangement joins TRBV7-8 to TRBJ1-6; 9 bases line up with TRBD1. The CDR3 covers 16 residues. In germline, CDR1 is SGHVS, CDR2 FQNEAQ. With 5 bases clipped from V and 8 bases from J, the junction kept 10 bases outside the gene matches. The CDR3 DNA follows: TGTGCCAGCAGCGAACTACAGGGGGCTCTGGATTCACCCCTCCACTTT. Translated: CASSELQGALDSPLHF.

This rearrangement joins TRBV6-6 to TRBJ1-1, with D hard to call. Germline lookup yields CDR1 MNHNY and CDR2 SVGAGI (reference sequence). Deletions cut 2 bases from V and 5 bases from J, with 6 bases between. This CDR3 region has 12 residues. CDR3 loop: CASSYVATEAFF. The CDR3, as DNA: TGTGCCAGCAGTTACGTGGCGACTGAAGCTTTCTTT.

V and J are TRBV6-8 and TRBJ1-4; D is possibly TRBD1 (6 bases). Trimming stripped 9 bases from V and 7 bases from J, with 30 bases between. Germline V gene lookup returns CDR1 MNHGY and CDR2 SAAAGT. CDR3 length equals 18 residues. Here the CDR3 reads CARGPPGLRGARAEKLFF. Written as DNA, the CDR3 is TGTGCCAGAGGACCGCCCGGGCTTCGGGGGGCGCGGGCTGAAAAACTGTTTTTT.

The chain employs TRBV18 and TRBJ2-1; TRBD1 matches 9 bases. The trim removed 5 bases at V and 5 bases at J, leaving 10 bases unmatched. The CDR3 spans 16 residues. Germline assignment: CDR1 KGHSH and CDR2 LQKENI. Here the CDR3 DNA reads TGTGCCAGCTCAACCTCCGCGGACAGGGGCCACAATGAGCAGTTCTTC. Encoded protein: CASSTSADRGHNEQFF.

This chain joins TRBV5-5 and TRBJ2-1; TRBD1 might be the D (6 bases). Trimming left V 1 base short and J 10 bases short, with 18 bases between. CDR1 is SGHKS, CDR2 YYEKEE, per germline (reference sequence). The CDR3 runs to 15 residues. CDR3 residues: CASSLSLTGLWEQFF. CDR3 in DNA: TGTGCCAGCAGCTTGAGCCTAACAGGGCTTTGGGAGCAGTTCTTC.

V gene TRBV6-2 or TRBV6-3 combines with J gene TRBJ1-2, with 7 bases identical to TRBD1. The V and J ends lost 2 bases and 8 bases, in that order; junction bases with no gene match: 11. This CDR3 has 15 residues. The germline gives CDR1 MNHEY, CDR2 SVGEGT. Written as DNA, the CDR3 is TGTGCCAGCAGTTACGGTCTAGGACAGGCTCGAGGCTACACCTTC. Protein product: CASSYGLGQARGYTF.

This clone occurred once. The rearrangement links TRBV6-2 or TRBV6-3 to TRBJ1-2; D is ambiguous. The length of the CDR3 is 12 residues. V shed 2 bases and J shed 7 bases, with 8 bases lying between them. Germline V lookup: CDR1 MNHEY, CDR2 SVGEGT. The CDR3 bases are TGTGCCAGCAGTTACCCGAACACTGGCTACACCTTC. This codes for CASSYPNTGYTF.

This clone was seen just once. V and J are TRBV10-3 and TRBJ2-1, with unresolved D. This CDR3 region has 14 residues. Trimming pared 0 bases from V and 5 bases from J, leaving 8 bases between. Germline assignment: CDR1 ENHRY and CDR2 SYGVKD. Written as DNA, the CDR3 is TGTGCCATCAGTGAGTCCGTAGGGAACAATGAGCAGTTCTTC. Amino acids: CAISESVGNNEQFF.

This clone was seen a handful of times. The gene calls are TRBV28 and TRBJ2-1; D not certain. Trimming took off 3 bases at V and 12 bases at J, with 9 bases between the two ends. This CDR3 has 11 residues. Looked up from germline, CDR1 is MDHEN and CDR2 is SYDVKM. The CDR3 DNA reads TGTGCCAGCAGTTTGGATGGGTTGCAGTTCTTC. It encodes CASSLDGLQFF.

In its sample, this clone was seen a few times. J is TRBJ1-1 and V is TRBV10-3; 7 positions agree with TRBD1. The CDR3 extends over 13 amino acids. Germline-derived CDR1 and CDR2 are ENHRY and SYGVKD. V trimming: 10 bases; J trimming: 1 base; junction bases outside the gene matches: 6. The CDR3 coding sequence is TGTGCCACAACCGGGACAGCGAACACTGAAGCTTTCTTT. It yields the protein CATTGTANTEAFF.

V and J are TRBV18 and TRBJ2-1; D remains unclear. The CDR3 runs 12 residues. CDR1 and CDR2 from the germline V gene are KGHSH and LQKENI. V was pared by 4 bases and J by 2 bases, with 3 bases between. CDR3 in amino acids: CASSRTYNEQFF. CDR3 in DNA: TGTGCCAGCTCACGGACCTACAATGAGCAGTTCTTC.

The chain is built from TRBV6-5 and TRBJ1-6; TRBD1 matches at 11 bases. The CDR3 is 16 amino acids. The V segment lost 0 bases and the J segment 5 bases; nucleotides outside the gene matches: 0. Germline CDR1 reads MNHEY; CDR2 reads SVGAGI. The CDR3 DNA is TGTGCCAGCAGTTACTCGGGACAGGGGGATAATTCACCCCTCCACTTT. Translated: CASSYSGQGDNSPLHF.

The V call is TRBV12-3 or TRBV12-4, the J call TRBJ2-6; D call uncertain. Trimming removed 6 bases from V and 2 bases from J, with 5 bases in between. This CDR3 has 13 amino acids. CDR3 residues: CASRDAGANVLTF. In DNA form, the CDR3 reads TGTGCCAGCAGGGACGCTGGGGCCAACGTCCTGACTTTC.